These T cell receptor beta chains were read from a single sample in a study of blood T cell repertoires in COVID-19. Profiled with immunoSEQ multiplex PCR; TCRdb holds only in-frame clones, not every one. The sample has approximately 200,000 clones, around 94% seen once; the top ten hold about 0.76%. Sequencing input: peripheral blood. These receptors were collected from a young man with COVID-19, enrolled during active disease. Each CDR3 is given with its conserved first and last residue. Each record gives: D gene, clone size, V gene, J gene, CDR3 protein, CDR3 DNA. The D gene is left open where the match is weak. Only part of the rows carry a size: once, few, many, or a class if the clone is expanded.

-	-	TRBV5-1	TRBJ1-1	CASSTANTEAFF	TGCGCCAGCAGCACAGCGAACACTGAAGCTTTCTTT
-	-	TRBV30	TRBJ2-5	CAWSALGTQYF	TGTGCCTGGAGTGCCCTAGGGACCCAGTACTTC
-	-	TRBV18	TRBJ1-4	CASSPARGTNEKLFF	TGTGCCAGCTCACCGGCGCGGGGGACTAATGAAAAACTGTTTTTT
-	-	TRBV27	TRBJ2-7	CASSLSDSHYEQYF	TGTGCCAGCAGTTTATCGGACTCACACTACGAGCAGTACTTC
TRBD2	-	TRBV5-1	TRBJ2-3	CASSLEAGGLTDTQYF	TGCGCCAGCAGCTTGGAAGCGGGGGGCCTCACAGATACGCAGTATTTT
-	-	TRBV6-5	TRBJ1-5	CASSPRGVSNQPQHF	TGTGCCAGCAGTCCCCGCGGGGTTAGCAATCAGCCCCAGCATTTT
TRBD1	-	TRBV11-2	TRBJ2-1	CASSATGTGGYNEQFF	TGTGCCAGCAGCGCGACCGGGACAGGGGGCTACAATGAGCAGTTCTTC
-	-	TRBV30	TRBJ2-5	CAWARETQYF	TGTGCCTGGGCGCGGGAGACCCAGTACTTC
-	-	TRBV5-1	TRBJ1-3	CASSLRQQGSSGNTIYF	TGCGCCAGCAGCCTACGCCAGCAGGGATCCTCTGGAAACACCATATATTTT
TRBD2	once	TRBV5-4	TRBJ2-1	CASSQEGTSGGATYNEQFF	TGTGCCAGCAGCCAGGAAGGGACTAGCGGGGGGGCGACCTACAATGAGCAGTTCTTC
TRBD2	-	TRBV14	TRBJ2-1	CASSQRAGVNYNEQFF	TGTGCCAGCAGCCAACGAGCGGGGGTGAACTACAATGAGCAGTTCTTC
-	once	TRBV11-2	TRBJ2-4	CASSLSLGGGEDIQYF	TGTGCCAGCAGCTTATCTCTCGGCGGGGGCGAGGACATTCAGTACTTC
-	once	TRBV6-5	TRBJ2-2	CASSRVQGNTGELFF	TGTGCCAGCAGTAGGGTACAGGGTAACACCGGGGAGCTGTTTTTT
TRBD1	-	TRBV4-1	TRBJ2-6	CASSQGTGSSGANVLTF	TGCGCCAGCAGCCAGGGGACAGGATCCTCTGGGGCCAACGTCCTGACTTTC
TRBD1	-	TRBV18	TRBJ1-2	CASSAGTDHGYTF	TGTGCCAGCTCGGCCGGGACAGACCATGGCTACACCTTC
TRBD1	-	TRBV6-4	TRBJ1-3	CASSDSMAGGDTIYF	TGTGCCAGCAGTGACTCTATGGCAGGGGGAGACACCATATATTTT
TRBD2	-	TRBV10-3	TRBJ2-7	CAISGEGHEQYF	TGTGCCATCAGTGGGGAGGGCCACGAGCAGTACTTC
TRBD2	-	TRBV10-1	TRBJ2-3	CASSGRLAGDTDTQYF	TGCGCCAGCAGTGGGAGACTAGCGGGGGACACAGATACGCAGTATTTT
TRBD2	-	TRBV9	TRBJ2-4	CASSSGEGSIQYF	TGTGCCAGCAGCTCCGGGGAGGGTAGCATTCAGTACTTC
-	-	TRBV11-2	TRBJ2-1	CASSLAPPQVSYNEQFF	TGTGCCAGCAGCTTAGCCCCGCCGCAGGTGTCCTACAATGAGCAGTTCTTC
TRBD2	-	TRBV3-1/TRBV3-2	TRBJ2-1	CASSQNIAGSSYNEQFF	TGTGCCAGCAGCCAAAATATAGCGGGCAGCTCCTACAATGAGCAGTTCTTC
-	-	TRBV15	TRBJ1-4	CATSREARVREKLFF	TGTGCCACCAGCAGAGAGGCCAGGGTTCGCGAAAAACTGTTTTTT
-	-	TRBV6-5	TRBJ1-5	CASSYRGDQPQHF	TGTGCCAGCAGTTACAGAGGAGATCAGCCCCAGCATTTT
TRBD2	-	TRBV5-1	TRBJ2-1	CASSLGAGAYNEQFF	TGCGCCAGCAGCTTGGGAGCGGGGGCCTACAATGAGCAGTTCTTC
-	-	TRBV30	TRBJ2-5	CAWSRGTLMWETQYF	TGTGCCTGGAGTCGAGGGACACTCATGTGGGAGACCCAGTACTTC
-	-	TRBV12-2	TRBJ1-1	CASRLEERGRDTEAFF	TGTGCAAGTCGCTTAGAAGAAAGGGGGCGCGACACTGAAGCTTTCTTT
-	-	TRBV2	TRBJ2-2	CASSGVRVTGELFF	TGTGCCAGCAGTGGTGTCAGGGTCACCGGGGAGCTGTTTTTT
-	once	TRBV6-5	TRBJ2-7	CASSPSRGAFEQYF	TGTGCCAGCAGTCCGTCCCGGGGGGCGTTCGAGCAGTACTTC
TRBD2	-	TRBV5-1	TRBJ2-1	CASSLGTRDNEQFF	TGCGCCAGCAGCTTGGGGACTAGAGACAATGAGCAGTTCTTC
TRBD2	-	TRBV10-3	TRBJ2-7	CAIRGGGGTTYEQYF	TGTGCCATCAGGGGCGGCGGGGGGACTACCTACGAGCAGTACTTC
TRBD1	once	TRBV7-6	TRBJ2-1	CASSSLDRGRSYNEQFF	TGTGCCAGCAGCTCCCTTGACAGGGGGCGATCCTACAATGAGCAGTTCTTC
-	-	TRBV30	TRBJ1-2	CAWNAAGFYGYTF	TGTGCCTGGAATGCCGCAGGGTTCTATGGCTACACCTTC
TRBD2	-	TRBV7-3	TRBJ2-7	CASSPPGGGGCYEQYF	TGTGCCAGCAGCCCGCCGGGAGGGGGTGGTTGCTACGAGCAGTACTTC
-	-	TRBV12-3/TRBV12-4	TRBJ2-1	CASSFINEQFF	TGTGCCAGCAGTTTTATTAATGAGCAGTTCTTC
-	-	TRBV11-2	TRBJ1-2	CASSWGREGGYTF	TGTGCCAGCAGCTGGGGCAGGGAAGGCGGCTACACCTTC
-	-	TRBV3-1/TRBV3-2	TRBJ1-3	CASSQGGSYTIYF	TGTGCCAGCAGCCAAGGCGGGAGTTACACCATATATTTT
-	-	TRBV11-2	TRBJ2-1	CASSRTGNYNEQFF	TGTGCCAGCAGCCGTACGGGAAACTACAATGAGCAGTTCTTC
-	once	TRBV28	TRBJ1-1	CASSRGHQTEAFF	TGTGCCAGCAGCCGGGGACATCAGACTGAAGCTTTCTTT
TRBD2	-	TRBV4-1	TRBJ2-7	CASSQGLAGETYEQYF	TGCGCCAGCAGCCAAGGCTTAGCGGGGGAGACCTACGAGCAGTACTTC
-	-	TRBV6-6	TRBJ1-2	CASSRKANRVGYGYTF	TGTGCCAGCAGCCGTAAAGCGAACAGGGTAGGGTATGGCTACACCTTC
-	-	TRBV6-5	TRBJ2-3	CASSSTGIAYF	TGTGCCAGCAGTAGCACCGGGATCGCGTATTTT
TRBD1	-	TRBV4-1	TRBJ1-6	CASSQEGQGVSPLHF	TGCGCCAGCAGCCAAGAAGGACAGGGCGTTTCACCCCTCCACTTT
-	-	TRBV30	TRBJ2-2	CAWSVAGARTGELFF	TGTGCCTGGAGTGTAGCAGGGGCACGGACCGGGGAGCTGTTTTTT
-	-	TRBV6-1	TRBJ1-2	CASSEWGAGSGTF	-
-	-	TRBV30	TRBJ1-1	CAWMGLIMVGGGGPAENTEAFF	TGTGCCTGGATGGGCCTAATAATGGTGGGGGGCGGGGGCCCAGCGGAGAACACTGAAGCTTTCTTT
-	-	TRBV19	TRBJ2-1	CASTNSRGQFF	TGTGCCAGTACTAATAGCAGAGGGCAGTTCTTC
-	once	TRBV14	TRBJ1-6	CASSPYPTRQLNSPLHF	TGTGCCAGCAGCCCGTACCCCACCCGACAGTTAAATTCACCCCTCCACTTT
TRBD1	-	TRBV6-1	TRBJ1-5	CASSDAGGWGQPQHF	TGTGCCAGCAGTGATGCAGGGGGTTGGGGTCAGCCCCAGCATTTT
TRBD1	-	TRBV10-3	TRBJ1-1	CAISESGTGGPAFF	TGTGCCATCAGTGAGTCCGGGACAGGGGGCCCAGCTTTCTTT